This section outlines one T cell receptor (beta chain) sequence together with its context. The data are from a study of blood T cell repertoires in COVID-19. V shed 5 bases, J shed 4 bases, and the junction held 5 bases outside the gene matches. This CDR3 comprises 14 residues. Germline V CDR1 and CDR2: SGHVS, FQNEAQ. Per the original data handling: Estimation of nucleated cell counts was performed using reference gene primer amplification. The data were produced by immunoSEQ multiplex PCR, yet TCRdb's version contains in-frame clones alone and is incomplete. V, J and clone size derive from that table, while D and trimming were established from the DNA sequence. The data show fewer than 150,000 clones, around 76% seen once.

The TCR was taken from a human donor in a cohort sampled during active COVID-19. The chain uses TRBV7-8 and TRBJ1-3; TRBD1 matches at 7 bases. The specimen sequenced was peripheral blood. The CDR3 loop reads CASSPQGGGNTIYF. The CDR3 nucleotides read TGTGCCAGCAGCCCCCAAGGGGGCGGAAACACCATATATTTT.